One sample yielded the 27 T cell receptor beta chains listed below, sequenced in a study of shared clonotypes between healthy human individuals. Here immunoSEQ multiplex PCR was the method, and the copy in TCRdb shows in-frame clones only, minus some. The data contain about 520,000 clones, roughly 80% of them singletons. Input material: PBMCs. The origin of the receptors is a woman in her thirties or forties in good health. Some clones in this sample may be carry-over from other donors' samples.

The J gene is TRBJ1-1, the V gene TRBV5-1; D gene ambiguous. Germline CDR1 is SGHRS and CDR2 is YFSETQ. V was trimmed by 4 bases and J by 1 base, leaving 17 bases between them. This CDR3 has 16 amino acids. For the CDR3, the DNA is TGCGCCAGCAGCCCAGGACCAAGAGGCTCGAACACTGAAGCTTTCTTT. Protein product: CASSPGPRGSNTEAFF.

The chain is built from TRBV6-6 and TRBJ1-4; possible D gene TRBD1, 6 bases. CDR1 is MNHNY and CDR2 is SVGAGI in the germline V gene (reference sequence). The CDR3 has 16 amino acids. V lost 5 bases and J 0 bases, leaving 13 bases between the germline ends. Written as DNA, the CDR3 is TGTGCCAGCAGTCAGGACAGCCCTACAACTAATGAAAAACTGTTTTTT. Translating gives CASSQDSPTTNEKLFF.

This sequence joins TRBV5-1 and TRBJ1-4, with D unclear. The CDR3 runs to 16 residues. Trimming removed 0 bases at V and 10 bases at J, with 19 bases between. The germline gives CDR1 SGHRS, CDR2 YFSETQ. The CDR3 spells CASSLGLELSAGKLFF. In nucleotides, the CDR3 is TGCGCCAGCAGCTTGGGACTCGAGTTATCTGCCGGAAAACTGTTTTTT.

Comment on this clone: A far larger clone is off by one base, so a read error is likely. The V gene is TRBV28, the J gene TRBJ1-1; 7 bases map to TRBD1. The CDR3 sequence is 11 residues long. J was trimmed by 11 bases and V by 10 bases; bases with no gene match: 10. CDR1 and CDR2 from the germline V gene are MDHEN and SYDVKM. Here the CDR3 DNA reads TGTGCCACCAGGGACAGTACGTGGGCTTTCTTT. Protein: CATRDSTWAFF. Together with reference TRBV28 and TRBJ1-1, the CDR3 gives the full variable domain: DVKVTQSSRYLVKRTGEKVFLECVQDMDHENMFWYRQDPGLGLRLIYFSYDVKMKEKGDIPEGYSVSREKKERFSLILESASTNQTSMYLCATRDSTWAFFGQGTRLTVV.

The rearrangement links TRBV7-9 to TRBJ2-3, with TRBD1 identical over 7 bases. Trimming took 2 bases from V and 2 from J; bases not matched to a gene: 7. The CDR3 has 16 amino acids. The germline gives CDR1 SEHNR, CDR2 FQNEAQ (reference sequence). CDR3 nucleotide sequence: TGTGCCAGCAGCTTACCCCCGGGACAGAACACAGATACGCAGTATTTT. It encodes CASSLPPGQNTDTQYF.

The CDR3 loop reads CASSLQGAYGYTF. For the CDR3, the DNA is TGTGCCAGCAGCTTACAGGGGGCATATGGCTACACCTTC. The chain employs TRBV7-8 and TRBJ1-2; 8 bases line up with TRBD1. The J segment lost 5 bases and the V segment lost 2 bases, leaving 1 base of the junction unmatched. Germline V gives CDR1 SGHVS, CDR2 FQNEAQ. This CDR3 spans 13 amino acids.

As regards this clone: A far bigger clonotype differs at one base, so this is likely a read error. J is TRBJ1-1 and V is TRBV5-1, with D hard to call. V was pared by 3 bases and J by 2 bases, with 17 bases between. This CDR3 has 16 amino acids. Germline V gives CDR1 SGHRS, CDR2 YFSETQ. The chain's CDR3 is CASSSRGRVLNTEAFF. The CDR3 DNA is TGCGCCAGCAGCTCGCGGGGTCGGGTCCTTAACACTGAAGCTTTCTTT.

This sequence joins TRBV18 and TRBJ2-7; TRBD2 matches at 7 bases. The germline CDR1 and CDR2 sequences are KGHSH and LQKENI. The V segment lost 4 bases and the J segment 0 bases; nucleotides outside the gene matches: 6. The CDR3 length is 15 residues. The chain's CDR3 is CASSLSGGTSYEQYF. CDR3 nucleotides: TGTGCCAGCTCACTATCGGGGGGAACCTCCTACGAGCAGTACTTC.

This chain links TRBV30 with TRBJ2-7, with D perhaps matching TRBD2 (5 bases). Germline V gene lookup returns CDR1 GTSNPN and CDR2 SVGIG (reference sequence). This CDR3 is built from 13 residues. Between the trimmed V and J ends, which lost 5 bases and 2 bases, there was a span of 13 bases. CDR3 loop: CAWGLERTYEQYF. CDR3 DNA: TGTGCCTGGGGCCTGGAGCGGACCTACGAGCAGTACTTC.

Worth noting for this clone: A much larger clone lies one base from this, so it may be a read error. The gene calls are TRBV7-7 and TRBJ2-3; TRBD1 matches 11 bases. Germline V gene lookup returns CDR1 SSHAT and CDR2 FNYEAQ (reference sequence). The CDR3 is 14 amino acids. V shed 9 bases, J shed 10 bases, and the junction held 12 bases outside the gene matches. CDR3 protein: CASSPGTGGGSQYF. CDR3 sequence (DNA): TGTGCCAGTAGCCCCGGGACAGGGGGGGGATCGCAGTATTTT. The variable domain in full, completed from reference TRBV7-7 and TRBJ2-3, reads GAGVSQSPRYKVTKRGQDVTLRCDPISSHATLYWYQQALGQGPEFLTYFNYEAQPDKSGLPSDRFSAERPEGSISTLTIQRTEQRDSAMYRCASSPGTGGGSQYFGPGTRLTVL.

J is TRBJ2-3 and V is TRBV5-1, with 12 bases that match TRBD2. The germline V gene encodes CDR1 SGHRS and CDR2 YFSETQ. Unmatched junction bases numbered 13, after V lost 4 bases and J lost 10 bases. The CDR3 runs to 16 residues. The CDR3 DNA is TGCGCCAGCAGCCCGGAACTAGCGGGAGGAAGGGGTTCGCAGTATTTT. The encoded protein is CASSPELAGGRGSQYF.

The genes are TRBV19 and TRBJ1-5, with a tentative D call TRBD1 (6 bases). CDR3 size: 14 residues. In germline, CDR1 is LNHDA, CDR2 SQIVND (reference sequence). Trimming shortened V by 5 bases and J by 5 bases, and 13 bases separated the two germline ends. In nucleotides, the CDR3 is TGTGCCAGTAGTTTTGGACAGTGGGATCAGCCCCAGCATTTT. Translating gives CASSFGQWDQPQHF.

At least ten counts were recorded for this clone. Within the sample, other DNA sequences also encode this same CDR3. V gene TRBV11-2 combines with J gene TRBJ2-7; D gene ambiguous. Germline V lookup: CDR1 SGHAT, CDR2 FQNNGV. V lost 6 bases and J lost 3, with 6 bases in between. The CDR3 consists of 11 residues. The CDR3 DNA follows: TGTGCCAGCAGATCCAGCTACGAGCAGTACTTC. Residues: CASRSSYEQYF.

The genes are TRBV5-6 and TRBJ2-1, with a weak D call TRBD2 (6 bases). Trimming cost V 0 bases and J 9 bases, with 16 bases left between them. This CDR3 contains 15 residues. The germline V gene encodes CDR1 SGHDT and CDR2 YYEEEE. The CDR3 spells CASSLGAAGWIEQFF. CDR3 nucleotides: TGTGCCAGCAGCTTGGGTGCAGCGGGCTGGATTGAGCAGTTCTTC.

The chain carries TRBV28 and TRBJ1-3; D perhaps matches TRBD1 (5 bases). This CDR3 is 15 amino acids long. In germline, CDR1 is MDHEN, CDR2 SYDVKM. V lost 7 bases and J lost 5, with 18 bases in between. The CDR3 spells CASNLLGDSRNTIYF. The CDR3 DNA sequence: TGTGCCAGCAACCTTTTAGGGGATTCCAGAAACACCATATATTTT.

V and J are TRBV19 and TRBJ2-1, with 7 nucleotides matching TRBD1. Germline CDR1 LNHDA, CDR2 SQIVND (reference sequence). V was pared by 3 bases and J by 11 bases, with 7 bases of the junction left unmatched. This CDR3 is 13 amino acids long. The CDR3 region has the DNA TGTGCCAGTAGTATTGGGGGACAGCAAAAGCAGTTCTTC. This codes for CASSIGGQQKQFF. The entire variable domain, with the rest obtained from reference TRBV19 and TRBJ2-1, is as follows: DGGITQSPKYLFRKEGQNVTLSCEQNLNHDAMYWYRQDPGQGLRLIYYSQIVNDFQKGDIAEGYSVSREKKESFPLTVTSAQKNPTAFYLCASSIGGQQKQFFGPGTRLTVL.

About this clone itself: A single base is all that separates this from a far larger clone, so a read error is likely. The chain uses TRBV6-4 and TRBJ2-1; D is uncertain. The CDR3 is made up of 11 amino acids. With 3 bases removed from V and 5 bases from J, the gap between germline ends came to 2 bases. The germline V gene has CDR1 MRHNA and CDR2 SNTAGT. CDR3 in amino acids: CASSENNEQFF. Here the CDR3 DNA reads TGTGCCAGCAGTGAAAACAATGAGCAGTTCTTC.

This clone was seen a single time. The chain uses TRBV30 and TRBJ2-7; a possible D gene is TRBD1 (6 bases). Trimming removed 2 bases at V and 3 bases at J, with 8 bases between. Germline V gene sequence: CDR1 GTSNPN, CDR2 SVGIG (reference sequence). This CDR3 spans 12 amino acids. CDR3 coding DNA: TGTGCCTGGAGTAAGGGGGACTACGAGCAGTACTTC. Its protein product is CAWSKGDYEQYF.

The chain recombines TRBV7-2 with TRBJ1-3; TRBD1 matches at 9 bases. In germline, CDR1 is SGHTA, CDR2 FQGNSA. The CDR3 contains 15 residues. Losses at the gene ends were 5 bases for V and 4 bases for J; bases not matched to a gene: 6. The CDR3 spells CASSLGTGLGNTIYF. The CDR3 coding sequence is TGTGCCAGCAGCCTGGGGACAGGGCTCGGAAACACCATATATTTT.

CDR3 sequence: CASSSSGNPYEQYF. The CDR3 bases are TGTGCCAGCAGCTCTAGCGGGAATCCCTACGAGCAGTACTTC. The chain joins TRBV7-8 to TRBJ2-7; 9 bases fit TRBD2. The junction had 3 bases not matched to a gene; V was cut back by 4 bases and J by 2 bases. The CDR3 has 14 amino acids. Germline values: CDR1 SGHVS, CDR2 FQNEAQ.

V usage is TRBV6-5 and J usage is TRBJ2-5; D remains ambiguous. Trimming pared 2 bases from V and 5 bases from J, leaving 9 bases between. CDR3 length: 13 amino acids. The germline V gene encodes CDR1 MNHEY and CDR2 SVGAGI. CDR3 in DNA: TGTGCCAGCAGTTACACGATTATGGAGACCCAGTACTTC. Amino acid sequence: CASSYTIMETQYF.

This chain joins TRBV29-1 and TRBJ2-2, with a possible D match to TRBD1 (5 bases). V was pared by 0 bases and J by 5 bases, with 19 bases between. Germline-derived CDR1 and CDR2 are SQVTM and ANQGSEA. The CDR3 length is 17 residues. CDR3 DNA: TGCAGCGTTGAAGATCGGGTTGGCGACAGAGGAACCGGGGAGCTGTTTTTT. This encodes CSVEDRVGDRGTGELFF.

This clone was picked up one time. CDR3 protein: CASSSREVGQPQHF. In nucleotides, the CDR3 is TGTGCCAGCAGTTCCAGGGAGGTGGGGCAGCCCCAGCATTTT. The chain combines TRBV6-1 with TRBJ1-5, with D possibly being TRBD1 (5 bases). V lost 5 bases and J 7 bases, leaving 15 bases between the germline ends. Germline V CDR1 and CDR2: MNHNS, SASEGT. The CDR3 runs to 14 residues.

The chain is built from TRBV6-5 and TRBJ2-7; 9 nucleotides match TRBD1. The length of the CDR3 is 15 residues. V shed 2 bases, J shed 5 bases, and the junction held 7 bases outside the gene matches. Germline assignment: CDR1 MNHEY and CDR2 SVGAGI. The CDR3 protein is CASSYGTGLWDEQYF. The CDR3 DNA sequence: TGTGCCAGCAGTTACGGGACAGGGCTTTGGGACGAGCAGTACTTC.

This sequence joins TRBV5-5 and TRBJ1-1, with D perhaps matching TRBD1 (5 bases). Germline-derived CDR1 and CDR2 are SGHKS and YYEKEE (reference sequence). CDR3 size: 16 residues. Trimming left V 1 base short and J 1 base short, with 14 bases between. CDR3 DNA: TGTGCCAGCAGCTTGACGGGACGGTTGACGAACACTGAAGCTTTCTTT. This encodes CASSLTGRLTNTEAFF.

As regards this clone: A far larger clone is only one base removed, so a read error is likely. The CDR3 protein is CARSRGSKNTGELFF. DNA of the CDR3: TGTGCCCGGAGTCGAGGAAGCAAGAACACCGGGGAGCTGTTTTTT. V gene TRBV30 combines with J gene TRBJ2-2; D is unclear. The germline V gene has CDR1 GTSNPN and CDR2 SVGIG (reference sequence). The CDR3 consists of 15 residues.

The J gene is TRBJ1-4, the V gene TRBV7-2; D gene unclear. Germline V gene lookup returns CDR1 SGHTA and CDR2 FQGNSA. This CDR3 has 14 amino acids. With 4 bases removed from V and 2 bases from J, the gap between germline ends came to 8 bases. In DNA form, the CDR3 reads TGTGCCAGCAGCTCAATGAGGACTAATGAAAAACTGTTTTTT. Residues: CASSSMRTNEKLFF.